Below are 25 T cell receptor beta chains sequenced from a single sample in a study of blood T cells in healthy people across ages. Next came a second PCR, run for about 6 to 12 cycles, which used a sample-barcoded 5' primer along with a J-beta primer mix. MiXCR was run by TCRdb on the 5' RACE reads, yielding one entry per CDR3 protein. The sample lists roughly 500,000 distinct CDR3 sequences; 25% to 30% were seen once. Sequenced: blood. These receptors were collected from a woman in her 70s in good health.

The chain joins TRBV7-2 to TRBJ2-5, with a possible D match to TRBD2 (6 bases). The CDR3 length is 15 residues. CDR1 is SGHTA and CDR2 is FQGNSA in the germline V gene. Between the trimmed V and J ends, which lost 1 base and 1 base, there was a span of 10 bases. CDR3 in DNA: TGTGCCAGCAGCTTAGTGGCGGGACTCCAAGAGACCCAGTACTTC. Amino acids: CASSLVAGLQETQYF.

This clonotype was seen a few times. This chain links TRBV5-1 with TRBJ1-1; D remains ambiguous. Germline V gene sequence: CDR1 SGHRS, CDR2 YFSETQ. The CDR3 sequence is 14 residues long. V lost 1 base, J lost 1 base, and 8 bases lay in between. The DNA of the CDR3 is TGCGCCAGCAGCTTGCTGCAGAGGAACACTGAAGCTTTCTTT. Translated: CASSLLQRNTEAFF.

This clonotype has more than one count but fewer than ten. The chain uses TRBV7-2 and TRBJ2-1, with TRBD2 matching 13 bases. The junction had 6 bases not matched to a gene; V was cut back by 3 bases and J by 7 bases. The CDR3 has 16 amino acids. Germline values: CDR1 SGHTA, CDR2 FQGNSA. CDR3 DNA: TGTGCCAGCAGCTTCCGACTAGCGGGGGGAAAAAATGAGCAGTTCTTC. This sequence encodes CASSFRLAGGKNEQFF.

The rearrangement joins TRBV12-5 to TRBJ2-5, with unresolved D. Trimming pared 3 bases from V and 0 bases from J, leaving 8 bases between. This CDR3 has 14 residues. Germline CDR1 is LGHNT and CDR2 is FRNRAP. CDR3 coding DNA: TGTGCTAGTGGTTTTTCGCCAGACCAAGAGACCCAGTACTTC. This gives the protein CASGFSPDQETQYF.

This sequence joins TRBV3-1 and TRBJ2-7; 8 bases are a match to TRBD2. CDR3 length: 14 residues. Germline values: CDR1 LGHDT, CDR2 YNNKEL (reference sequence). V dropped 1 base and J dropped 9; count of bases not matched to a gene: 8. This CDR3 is CASSQASGGPRQYF. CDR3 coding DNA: TGTGCCAGCAGCCAAGCGAGCGGGGGCCCCCGGCAGTACTTC.

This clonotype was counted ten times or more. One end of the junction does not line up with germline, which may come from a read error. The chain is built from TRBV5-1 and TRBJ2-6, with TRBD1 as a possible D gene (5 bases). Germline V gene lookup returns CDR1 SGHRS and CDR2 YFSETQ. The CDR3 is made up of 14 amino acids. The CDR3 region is CASSDSSGANVLTF. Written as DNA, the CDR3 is TGTGCCAGCAGCGACAGCTCTGGGGCCAACGTCCTGACTTTC.

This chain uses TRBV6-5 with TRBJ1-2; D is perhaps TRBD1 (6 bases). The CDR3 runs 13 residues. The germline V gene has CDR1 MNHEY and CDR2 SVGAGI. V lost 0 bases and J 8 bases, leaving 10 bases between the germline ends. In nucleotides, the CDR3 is TGTGCCAGCAGTTACTCTGGGGGCAGCGGCTACACCTTC. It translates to CASSYSGGSGYTF.

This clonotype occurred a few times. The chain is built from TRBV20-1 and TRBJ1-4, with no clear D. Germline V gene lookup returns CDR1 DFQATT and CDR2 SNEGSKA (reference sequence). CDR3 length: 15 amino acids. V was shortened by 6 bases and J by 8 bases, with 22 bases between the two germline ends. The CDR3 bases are TGCAGTGCGGGTGGTGTGGGCTTGGGTTTCGAAAAACTGTTTTTT. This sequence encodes CSAGGVGLGFEKLFF.

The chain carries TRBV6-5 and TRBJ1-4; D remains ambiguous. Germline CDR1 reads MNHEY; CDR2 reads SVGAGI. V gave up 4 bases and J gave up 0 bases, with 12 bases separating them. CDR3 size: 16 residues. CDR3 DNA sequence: TGTGCCAGCAGTTCCCGACGGCTAGCAACTAATGAAAAACTGTTTTTT. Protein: CASSSRRLATNEKLFF.

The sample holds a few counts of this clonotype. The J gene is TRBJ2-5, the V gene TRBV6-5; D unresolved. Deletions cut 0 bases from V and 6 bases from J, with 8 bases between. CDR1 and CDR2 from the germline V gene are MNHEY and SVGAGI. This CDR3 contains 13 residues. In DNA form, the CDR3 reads TGTGCCAGCAGTTACTCAAAGTGGCAGACCCAGTACTTC. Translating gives CASSYSKWQTQYF.

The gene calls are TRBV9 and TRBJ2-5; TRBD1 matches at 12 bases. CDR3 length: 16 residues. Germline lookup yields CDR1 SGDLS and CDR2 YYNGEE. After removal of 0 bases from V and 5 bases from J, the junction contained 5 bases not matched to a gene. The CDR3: CASSVVGQGAAETQYF. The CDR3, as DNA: TGTGCCAGCAGCGTAGTGGGACAGGGGGCGGCGGAGACCCAGTACTTC.

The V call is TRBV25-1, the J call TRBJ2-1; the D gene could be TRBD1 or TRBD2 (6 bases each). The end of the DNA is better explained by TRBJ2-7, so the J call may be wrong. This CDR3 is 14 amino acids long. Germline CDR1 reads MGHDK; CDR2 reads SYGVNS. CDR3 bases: TGTGCCAGCAGACGTCGGGGGCTCCCCTACGAGCAGTACTTC. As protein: CASRRRGLPYEQYF.

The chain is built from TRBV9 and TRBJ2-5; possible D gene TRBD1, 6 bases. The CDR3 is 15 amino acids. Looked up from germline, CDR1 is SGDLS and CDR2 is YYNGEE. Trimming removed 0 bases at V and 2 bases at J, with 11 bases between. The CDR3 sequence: CASSVAGRGQETQYF. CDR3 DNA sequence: TGTGCCAGCAGCGTAGCGGGAAGGGGGCAAGAGACCCAGTACTTC.

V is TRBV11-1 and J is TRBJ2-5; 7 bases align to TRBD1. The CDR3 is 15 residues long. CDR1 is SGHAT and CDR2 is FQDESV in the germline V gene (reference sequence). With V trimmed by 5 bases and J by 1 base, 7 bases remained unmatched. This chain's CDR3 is CASSRTGASQETQYF. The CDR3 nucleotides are TGTGCCAGCAGCAGAACAGGGGCATCCCAAGAGACCCAGTACTTC.

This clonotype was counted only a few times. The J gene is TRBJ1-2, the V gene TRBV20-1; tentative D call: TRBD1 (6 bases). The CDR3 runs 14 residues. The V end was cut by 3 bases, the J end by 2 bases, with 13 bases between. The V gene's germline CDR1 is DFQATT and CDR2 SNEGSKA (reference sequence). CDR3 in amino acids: CSASPSTGNYGYTF. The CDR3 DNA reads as TGCAGTGCTAGTCCCTCCACAGGGAACTATGGCTACACCTTC.

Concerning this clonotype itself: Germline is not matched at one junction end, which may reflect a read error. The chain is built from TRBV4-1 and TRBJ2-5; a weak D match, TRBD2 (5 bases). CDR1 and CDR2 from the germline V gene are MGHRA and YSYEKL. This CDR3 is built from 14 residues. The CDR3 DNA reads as TGCGCCAGCAGCCAAGCCGGGAACCAAGAGACCCACTACTTC. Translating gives CASSQAGNQETHYF.

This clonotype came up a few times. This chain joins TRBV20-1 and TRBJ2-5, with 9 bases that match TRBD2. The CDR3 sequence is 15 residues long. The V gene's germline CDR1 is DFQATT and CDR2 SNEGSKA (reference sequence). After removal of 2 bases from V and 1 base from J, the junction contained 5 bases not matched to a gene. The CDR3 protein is CSARRAGGIQETQYF. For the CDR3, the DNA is TGCAGTGCTAGACGAGCGGGGGGTATCCAAGAGACCCAGTACTTC.

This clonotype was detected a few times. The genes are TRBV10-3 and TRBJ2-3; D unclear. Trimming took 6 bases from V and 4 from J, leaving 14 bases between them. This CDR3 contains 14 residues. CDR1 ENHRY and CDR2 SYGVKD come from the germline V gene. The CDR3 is CAISGFVGPDTQYF. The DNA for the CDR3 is TGTGCCATCAGCGGATTCGTTGGACCAGATACGCAGTATTTT.

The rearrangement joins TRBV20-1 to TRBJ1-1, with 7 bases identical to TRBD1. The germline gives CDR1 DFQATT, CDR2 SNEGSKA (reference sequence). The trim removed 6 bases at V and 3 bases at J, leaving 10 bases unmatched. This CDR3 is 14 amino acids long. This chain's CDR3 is CSAKRDSTHTEAFF. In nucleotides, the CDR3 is TGCAGTGCCAAACGGGACAGTACTCACACTGAAGCTTTCTTT.

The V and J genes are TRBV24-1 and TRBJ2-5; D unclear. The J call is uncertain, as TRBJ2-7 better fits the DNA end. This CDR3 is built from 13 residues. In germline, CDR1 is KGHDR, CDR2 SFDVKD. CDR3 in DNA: TGTGCCACCAGTGATCCCTCCGGCTACGAGCAGTACTTC. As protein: CATSDPSGYEQYF.

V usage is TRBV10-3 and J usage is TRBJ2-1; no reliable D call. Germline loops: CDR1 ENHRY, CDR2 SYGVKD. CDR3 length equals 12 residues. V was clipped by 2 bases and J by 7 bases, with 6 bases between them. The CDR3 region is CAISETANEQFF. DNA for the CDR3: TGTGCCATCAGTGAGACAGCGAATGAGCAGTTCTTC.

DNA for the CDR3: TGTGCCAGCAGCCGGACAGGGGGTTCGGAGCAGTACTTC. It yields the protein CASSRTGGSEQYF. The chain couples TRBV13 to TRBJ2-5, with TRBD1 matching over 10 bases. J was trimmed by 11 bases and V by 5 bases; bases with no gene match: 8. Germline V gene lookup returns CDR1 PRHDT and CDR2 FYEKMQ (reference sequence). This CDR3 spans 13 amino acids.

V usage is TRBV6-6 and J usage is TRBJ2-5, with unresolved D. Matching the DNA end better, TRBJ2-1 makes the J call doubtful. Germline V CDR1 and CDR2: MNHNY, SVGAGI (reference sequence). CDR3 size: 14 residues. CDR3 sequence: CASTHPDHYNEQFF. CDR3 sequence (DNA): TGTGCCAGCACCCATCCGGACCACTACAATGAGCAGTTCTTC.

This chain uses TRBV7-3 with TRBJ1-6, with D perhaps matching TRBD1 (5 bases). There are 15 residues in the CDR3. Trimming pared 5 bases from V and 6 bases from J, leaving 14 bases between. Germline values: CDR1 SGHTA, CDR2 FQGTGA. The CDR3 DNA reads TGTGCCAGCAGCCAAATGGGGGGGGGTAATTCACCCCTCCACTTT. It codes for CASSQMGGGNSPLHF.

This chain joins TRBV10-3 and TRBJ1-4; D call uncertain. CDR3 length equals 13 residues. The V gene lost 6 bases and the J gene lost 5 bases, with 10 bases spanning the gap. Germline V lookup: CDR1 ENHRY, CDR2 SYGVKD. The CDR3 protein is CAIRRSENEKLFF. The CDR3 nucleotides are TGTGCCATCAGAAGGTCAGAAAATGAAAAACTGTTTTTT.